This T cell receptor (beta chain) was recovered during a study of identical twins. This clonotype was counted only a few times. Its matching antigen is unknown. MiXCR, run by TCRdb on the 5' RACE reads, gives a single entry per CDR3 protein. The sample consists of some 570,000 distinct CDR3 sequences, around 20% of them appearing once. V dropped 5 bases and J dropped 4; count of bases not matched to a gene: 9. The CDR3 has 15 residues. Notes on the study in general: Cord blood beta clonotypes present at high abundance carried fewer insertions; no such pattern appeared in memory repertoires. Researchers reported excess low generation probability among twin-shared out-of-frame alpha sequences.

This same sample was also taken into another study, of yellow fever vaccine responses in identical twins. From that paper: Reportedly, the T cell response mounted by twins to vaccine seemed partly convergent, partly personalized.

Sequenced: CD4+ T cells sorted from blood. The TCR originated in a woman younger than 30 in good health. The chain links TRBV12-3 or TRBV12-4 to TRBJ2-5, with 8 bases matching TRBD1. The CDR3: CASSPSLTGGETQYF. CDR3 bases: TGTGCCAGCAGTCCTTCTCTCACAGGGGGAGAGACCCAGTACTTC.